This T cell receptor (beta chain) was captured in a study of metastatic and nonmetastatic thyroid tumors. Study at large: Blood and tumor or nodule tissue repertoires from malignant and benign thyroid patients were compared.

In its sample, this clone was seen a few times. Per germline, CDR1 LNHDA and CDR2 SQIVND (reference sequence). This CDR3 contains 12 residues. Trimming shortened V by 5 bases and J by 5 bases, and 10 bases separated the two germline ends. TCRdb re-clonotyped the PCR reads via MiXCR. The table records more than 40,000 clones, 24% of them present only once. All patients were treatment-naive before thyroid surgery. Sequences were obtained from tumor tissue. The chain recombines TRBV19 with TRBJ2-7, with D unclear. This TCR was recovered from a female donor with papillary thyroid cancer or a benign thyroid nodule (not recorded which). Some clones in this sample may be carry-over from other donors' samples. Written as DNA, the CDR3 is TGTGCCAGTAGTCTCCCCGGAAACGAGCAGTACTTC. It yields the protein CASSLPGNEQYF.